The sequence of this T cell receptor (beta chain) was determined in a study of molecular identifiers for immune sequencing clone quantification. Study overall: With replicates, the RNA of about 20,000 or 100,000 naive CD8 cells was split five ways and four were sequenced.

This clonotype was picked up many times. Germline-derived CDR1 and CDR2 are SQVTM and ANQGSEA. This CDR3 is built from 13 residues. V was clipped by 5 bases and J by 3 bases, with 14 bases between them. Researchers sorted naive CD8 T cells as cells that were CD8+CD4-CCR7+CD45RA+. Preparation methods for the bulk TCR libraries were those previously described, with listed TCR primers. Each CDR3 protein gets one entry after TCRdb re-called the PCR reads with MiXCR. The top ten hold around 1.8% of the sample, which has around 54,000 distinct CDR3 sequences, less than 25% seen once. This TCR came from a human donor in good health. Some libraries in this study had Jurkat cell RNA spiked in. The chain employs TRBV29-1 and TRBJ2-7, with a weak D call TRBD1 (8 bases). The material sequenced was naive CD8+ T cells from blood, with Jurkat cell RNA spiked in. Sample subset: FACS-sorted CD8+CD4-CCR7+CD45RA+ naive T cells. CDR3 coding DNA: TGCAGCGTTTCAGGGGGCGGGGGCTACGAGCAGTACTTC. This gives the protein CSVSGGGGYEQYF.